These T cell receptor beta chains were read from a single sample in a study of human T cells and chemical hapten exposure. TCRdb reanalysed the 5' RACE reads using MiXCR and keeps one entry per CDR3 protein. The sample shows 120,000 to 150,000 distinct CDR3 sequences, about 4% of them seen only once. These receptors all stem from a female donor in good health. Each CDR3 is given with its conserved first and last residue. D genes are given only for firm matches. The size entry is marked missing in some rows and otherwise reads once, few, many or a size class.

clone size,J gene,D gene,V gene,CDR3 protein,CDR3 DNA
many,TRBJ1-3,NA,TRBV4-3,CASSQDGTGSSGNTIYF,TGCGCCAGCAGCCAAGATGGGACTGGGAGCTCTGGAAACACCATATATTTT
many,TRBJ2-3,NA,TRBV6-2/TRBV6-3,CASSPGTTDTQYF,TGTGCCAGCAGCCCAGGGACCACAGATACGCAGTATTTT
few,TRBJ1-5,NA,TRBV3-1,CASSQDSSQPQHF,TGTGCCAGCAGCCAAGATAGCAGTCAGCCCCAGCATTTT
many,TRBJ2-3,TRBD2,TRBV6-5,CASSVAGANTDTQYF,TGTGCCAGCAGTGTAGCGGGGGCCAACACAGATACGCAGTATTTT
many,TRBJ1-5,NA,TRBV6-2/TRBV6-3,CASSPTANQPQHF,TGTGCCAGCAGTCCGACGGCCAATCAGCCCCAGCATTTT
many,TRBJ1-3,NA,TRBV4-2,CASSQEGASGNTIYF,TGTGCCAGCAGCCAAGAGGGGGCCTCCGGAAACACCATATATTTT
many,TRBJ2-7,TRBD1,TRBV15,CATSSAGTGPYEQYF,TGTGCCACCAGCTCGGCGGGGACAGGACCTTACGAGCAGTACTTC
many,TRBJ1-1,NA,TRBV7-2,CASSPRGLGAFF,TGTGCCAGCAGCCCGCGGGGACTTGGAGCTTTCTTT
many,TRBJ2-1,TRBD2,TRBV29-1,CSVSGGPNSYNEQFF,TGCAGCGTGTCGGGGGGTCCGAACTCCTACAATGAGCAGTTCTTC
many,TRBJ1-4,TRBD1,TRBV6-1,CASSVGDRVSTNEKLFF,TGTGCCAGCAGTGTCGGGGACAGGGTTTCAACTAATGAAAAACTGTTTTTT
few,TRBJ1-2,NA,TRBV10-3,CAISGSSVGNYGYTF,TGTGCCATCAGTGGCTCTTCTGTAGGCAACTATGGCTACACCTTC
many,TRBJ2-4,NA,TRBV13,CASSRQLAKNIQYF,TGTGCCAGCAGCCGTCAGCTAGCCAAAAACATTCAGTACTTC
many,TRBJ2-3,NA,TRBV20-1,CSARNPSQGGRTGDTQYF,TGCAGTGCCAGAAACCCGTCACAGGGAGGAAGGACCGGAGATACGCAGTATTTT
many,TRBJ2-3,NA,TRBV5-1,CASSLGTASTDTQYF,TGCGCCAGCAGCTTGGGGACGGCTAGCACAGATACGCAGTATTTT
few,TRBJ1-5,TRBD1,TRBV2,CASSQPRGPDQPQHF,TGTGCCAGCAGCCAACCCAGGGGGCCGGATCAGCCCCAGCATTTT
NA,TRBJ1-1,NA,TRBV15,CATSSVAGRNTEAFF,TGTGCCACCAGCTCGGTGGCAGGGCGGAACACTGAAGCTTTCTTT
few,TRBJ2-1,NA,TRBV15,CATSRGWYRTTGNEQFF,TGTGCCACCAGCAGAGGTTGGTACAGGACTACAGGTAATGAGCAGTTCTTC
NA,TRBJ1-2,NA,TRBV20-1,CSARDNRAPFGYGYTF,TGCAGTGCTAGAGACAACAGGGCACCCTTCGGCTATGGCTACACCTTC
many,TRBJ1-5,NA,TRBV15,CATSRANSQPQHF,TGTGCCACCAGCAGAGCAAATAGCCAGCCCCAGCATTTT
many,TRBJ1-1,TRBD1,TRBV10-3,CATGTGAGDTEAFF,TGTGCCACCGGAACAGGGGCGGGGGACACTGAAGCTTTCTTT
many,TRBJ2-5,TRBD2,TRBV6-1,CASSGLADQETQYF,TGTGCCAGCAGTGGGCTAGCGGACCAAGAGACCCAGTACTTC
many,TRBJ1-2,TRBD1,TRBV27,CASSSYEQGGYGYTF,TGTGCCAGCAGTTCCTACGAACAGGGGGGCTATGGCTACACCTTC
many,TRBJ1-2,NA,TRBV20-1,CSARNLNGANYGYTF,TGCAGTGCTAGAAACCTGAATGGGGCTAACTATGGCTACACCTTC
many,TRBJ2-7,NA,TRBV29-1,CSVGTSYEQYF,TGCAGCGTAGGTACGTCCTACGAGCAGTACTTC
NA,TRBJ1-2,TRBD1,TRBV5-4,CASRKTSTGGYGYTF,TGTGCCAGCAGAAAAACCTCAACAGGGGGCTATGGCTACACCTTC
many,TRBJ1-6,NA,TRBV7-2,CASSSRPGGHYNSPLHF,TGTGCCAGCAGCTCCCGACCTGGGGGGCATTATAATTCACCCCTCCACTTT
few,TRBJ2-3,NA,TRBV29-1,CSVDGSSDTQYF,TGCAGCGTTGATGGGAGCTCAGATACGCAGTATTTT
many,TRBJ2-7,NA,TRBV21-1,CASTKGLGGAYEQYF,TGTGCCAGCACAAAAGGTTTGGGTGGGGCCTACGAGCAGTACTTC
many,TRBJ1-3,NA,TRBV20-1,CSARPGTNSGNTIYF,TGCAGTGCTAGACCCGGGACAAACTCTGGAAACACCATATATTTT
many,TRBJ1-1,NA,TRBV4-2,CASSLGTRKTGQWENTEAFF,TGTGCCAGCAGCCTAGGTACCAGAAAAACAGGGCAATGGGAGAACACTGAAGCTTTCTTT
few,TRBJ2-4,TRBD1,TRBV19,CASSLGQVPYF,TGTGCCAGTAGTCTCGGACAGGTCCCATACTTC
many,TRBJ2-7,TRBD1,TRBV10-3,CAIRDSKGQGRSYEQYF,TGTGCCATCAGGGATAGTAAGGGACAGGGCCGCTCCTACGAGCAGTACTTC
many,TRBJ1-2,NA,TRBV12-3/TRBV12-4,CASSLSPYNYGYTF,TGTGCCAGCAGTTTAAGCCCATATAACTATGGCTACACCTTC
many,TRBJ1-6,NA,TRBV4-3,CASSQDQAPYSPLHF,TGCGCCAGCAGCCAAGATCAGGCCCCGTATTCACCCCTCCACTTT
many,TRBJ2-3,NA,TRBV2,CASSESRGAPSTDTQYF,TGTGCCAGCAGTGAGAGTCGGGGCGCCCCTAGCACAGATACGCAGTATTTT
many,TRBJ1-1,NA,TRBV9,CASTTGRGNTEAFF,TGTGCCAGCACCACGGGCAGAGGGAACACTGAAGCTTTCTTT
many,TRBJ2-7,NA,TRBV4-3,CASSQERGGPYEQYF,TGCGCCAGCAGCCAAGAGCGAGGGGGTCCCTACGAGCAGTACTTC
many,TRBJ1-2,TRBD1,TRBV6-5,CASRTGQGRNGYTF,TGTGCCAGCAGAACGGGACAGGGGCGCAATGGCTACACCTTC
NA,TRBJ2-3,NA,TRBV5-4,CASSLSGTQYF,TGTGCCAGCAGCTTGTCGGGGACGCAGTATTTT
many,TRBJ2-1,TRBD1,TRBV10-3,CAISEIGTGKMVDEQFF,TGTGCCATCAGTGAGATTGGGACAGGGAAGATGGTCGATGAGCAGTTCTTC
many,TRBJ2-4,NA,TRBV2,CASRTRQKIAKNIQYF,TGTGCCAGCAGGACCAGACAGAAGATAGCCAAAAACATTCAGTACTTC
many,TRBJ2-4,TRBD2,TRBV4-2,CASSQVGSSGGPRNIQYF,TGTGCCAGCAGCCAAGTTGGGTCTAGCGGGGGCCCACGGAACATTCAGTACTTC
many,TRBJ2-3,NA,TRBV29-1,CSESHGTDTQYF,TGCAGCGAGTCACACGGAACAGATACGCAGTATTTT
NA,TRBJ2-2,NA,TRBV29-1,CSVVGQPNTGELFF,TGCAGCGTTGTTGGCCAGCCGAACACCGGGGAGCTGTTTTTT
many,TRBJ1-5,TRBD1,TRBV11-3,CASSLAGQGAGNQPQHF,TGTGCCAGCAGCTTAGCGGGCCAGGGGGCCGGCAATCAGCCCCAGCATTTT
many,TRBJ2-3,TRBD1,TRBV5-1,CASSLAQQGTSTDTQYF,TGCGCCAGCAGCTTGGCCCAACAGGGGACGAGCACAGATACGCAGTATTTT
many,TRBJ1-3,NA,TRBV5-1,CASTGDSLTGNTIYF,TGCGCCAGCACCGGGGATTCTCTGACTGGAAACACCATATATTTT
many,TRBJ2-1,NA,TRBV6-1,CASSITGYNEQFF,TGTGCCAGCAGTATAACAGGGTACAATGAGCAGTTCTTC
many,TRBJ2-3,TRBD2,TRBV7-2,CASSRRDDYVWEGTQYF,TGTGCCAGCAGCAGACGGGATGACTATGTATGGGAGGGTACGCAGTATTTT
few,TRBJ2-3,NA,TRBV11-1,CASSFNRLTDTQYF,TGTGCCAGCAGCTTTAACAGGCTCACAGATACGCAGTATTTT
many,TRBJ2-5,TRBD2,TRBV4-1,CASSQSGIASGGQETQYF,TGCGCCAGCAGCCAATCGGGAATCGCTAGCGGAGGCCAAGAGACCCAGTACTTC
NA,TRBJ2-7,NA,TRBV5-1,CASSWDEGWDF,TGCGCCAGCAGCTGGGATGAGGGCTGGGACTTC
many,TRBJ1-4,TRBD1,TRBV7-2,CASSIRTGTNEKLFF,TGTGCCAGCAGCATTCGGACAGGGACTAATGAAAAACTGTTTTTT
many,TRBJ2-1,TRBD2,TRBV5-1,CASSSRGSGGREQFF,TGCGCCAGCAGCTCCCGGGGGAGCGGGGGGAGGGAGCAGTTCTTC
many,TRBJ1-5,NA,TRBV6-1,CASSVYTDNQPQHF,TGTGCCAGCAGCGTCTACACCGACAATCAGCCCCAGCATTTT
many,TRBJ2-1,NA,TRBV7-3,CASSFIGESNEQFF,TGTGCCAGCAGCTTTATTGGGGAGAGCAATGAGCAGTTCTTC
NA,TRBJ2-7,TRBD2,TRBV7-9,CASSWDREVGGDCFYEQYF,TGTGCCAGCAGCTGGGACCGCGAGGTTGGGGGGGACTGCTTTTACGAGCAGTACTTC
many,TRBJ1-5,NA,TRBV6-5,CASSLGVGNQPQHF,TGTGCCAGCAGCCTAGGGGTAGGAAATCAGCCCCAGCATTTT
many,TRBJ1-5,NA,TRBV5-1,CASSLEGYSNQPQHF,TGCGCCAGCAGCTTGGAAGGGTATAGCAATCAGCCCCAGCATTTT
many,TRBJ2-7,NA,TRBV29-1,CSVTRRQGLYEQYF,TGCAGCGTAACCCGAAGGCAGGGCCTCTACGAGCAGTACTTC